The rows below give T cell receptor beta chains drawn from one sample of a study of cytomegalovirus exposure and HLA in healthy donors. Assay used: immunoSEQ multiplex PCR; TCRdb lists only in-frame clones, some missing. Counted here are 140,000 to 150,000 clones, less than 9.5% occurring once; the ten biggest clones make up 1.8%. The specimen was PBMCs. The receptors come from a male donor in good health and CMV-seronegative. The CDR3 runs from the conserved cysteine through the conserved F or W. The D gene is left open where the match is weak. The size field is filled for only some rows; it gives once, few, many or a size class.

TRBJ1-1 - TRBV28 few TGTGCCAGCAGTTTACCCCGGGGGGTGAGAGGGCGGAACACTGAAGCTTTCTTT CASSLPRGVRGRNTEAFF
TRBJ2-4 - TRBV5-6 - TGTGCCAGCAGCTCGGGACAACCCCAAAACATTCAGTACTTC CASSSGQPQNIQYF
TRBJ2-1 TRBD1 TRBV6-5 few TGTGCCAGCAGTTCGGGACAGGGTATTTGGGTCAATGAGCAGTTCTTC CASSSGQGIWVNEQFF
TRBJ1-1 TRBD1 TRBV29-1 - TGCAGCGTTGGCCCCGGGACAGGGGAAACTGAAGCTTTCTTT CSVGPGTGETEAFF
TRBJ2-3 TRBD2 TRBV18 - TGTGCCAGCTCACCACCGGCCGGGGGGGGGACAGATACGCAGTATTTT CASSPPAGGGTDTQYF
TRBJ2-3 - TRBV6-5 - TGTGCCAGCAGCAGGACAGCGAGCACAGATACGCAGTATTTT CASSRTASTDTQYF
TRBJ1-2 - TRBV7-9 - TGTGCCAGCAGCTTGGGAGTCTCTAACTATGGCTACACCTTC CASSLGVSNYGYTF
TRBJ1-5 - TRBV28 - TGTGCCAGCAGGTTCTACAGCTACAATCAGCCCCAGCATTTT CASRFYSYNQPQHF
TRBJ1-3 - TRBV6-1 - TGTGCCAGCACCCTGGAGAGGTCACTTGGAAACACCATATATTTT CASTLERSLGNTIYF
TRBJ2-1 TRBD2 TRBV19 few TGTGCCAGTAGTATAGCGGGACTAGCGGGGGCCTACAATGAGCAGTTCTTC CASSIAGLAGAYNEQFF
TRBJ2-7 - TRBV19 - TGTGCCAGTAGTATAGGCATAGGAGCCTACGAGCAGTACTTC CASSIGIGAYEQYF
TRBJ1-3 TRBD1 TRBV10-3 - TGTGCCATCAGTGCCGGGACAGGGCCCGGAAACACCATATATTTT CAISAGTGPGNTIYF
TRBJ1-6 TRBD1 TRBV16 - TGTGCCAGCAGCCAATCGGGGACAGCTAATTCACCCCTCCACTTT CASSQSGTANSPLHF
TRBJ1-1 - TRBV9 - TGTGCCAGCAGCGTAGGTGGCAGGGAAGCTTTCTTT CASSVGGREAFF
TRBJ2-7 TRBD1 TRBV6-1 - TGTGCCAGCAGTCTGGGACAGGGGGCGTATGAGCAGTACTTC CASSLGQGAYEQYF
TRBJ2-7 TRBD1 TRBV10-2 few TGCGCCAGCAGAGACAGGGGGCTTTCCTACGAGCAGTACTTC CASRDRGLSYEQYF